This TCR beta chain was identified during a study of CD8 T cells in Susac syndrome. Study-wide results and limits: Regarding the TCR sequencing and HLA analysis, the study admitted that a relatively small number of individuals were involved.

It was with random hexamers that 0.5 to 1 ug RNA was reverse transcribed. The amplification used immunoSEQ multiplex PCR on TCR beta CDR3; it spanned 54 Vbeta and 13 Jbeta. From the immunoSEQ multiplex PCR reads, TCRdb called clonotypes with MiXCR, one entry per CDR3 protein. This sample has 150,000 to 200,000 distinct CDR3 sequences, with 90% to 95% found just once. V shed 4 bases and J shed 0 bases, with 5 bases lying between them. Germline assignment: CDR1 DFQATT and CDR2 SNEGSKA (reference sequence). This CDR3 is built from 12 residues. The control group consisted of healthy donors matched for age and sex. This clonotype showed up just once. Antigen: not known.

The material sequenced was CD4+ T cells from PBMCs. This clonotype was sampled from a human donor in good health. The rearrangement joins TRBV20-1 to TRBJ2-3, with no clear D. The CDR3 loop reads CSAKYSTDTQYF. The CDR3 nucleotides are TGCAGTGCTAAATACAGCACAGATACGCAGTATTTT.